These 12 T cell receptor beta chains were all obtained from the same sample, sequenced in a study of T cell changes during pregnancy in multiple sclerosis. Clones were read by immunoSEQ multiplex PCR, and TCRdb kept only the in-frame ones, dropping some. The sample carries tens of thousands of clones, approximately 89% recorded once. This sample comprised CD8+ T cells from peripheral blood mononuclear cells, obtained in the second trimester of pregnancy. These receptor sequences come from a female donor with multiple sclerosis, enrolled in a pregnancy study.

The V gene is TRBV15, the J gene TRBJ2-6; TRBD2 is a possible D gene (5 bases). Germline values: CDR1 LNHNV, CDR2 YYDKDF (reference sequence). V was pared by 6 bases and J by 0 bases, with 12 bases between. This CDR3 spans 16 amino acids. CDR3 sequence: CATSQAGNSGANVLTF. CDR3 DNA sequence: TGTGCCACCAGTCAGGCCGGGAACTCTGGGGCCAACGTCCTGACTTTC.

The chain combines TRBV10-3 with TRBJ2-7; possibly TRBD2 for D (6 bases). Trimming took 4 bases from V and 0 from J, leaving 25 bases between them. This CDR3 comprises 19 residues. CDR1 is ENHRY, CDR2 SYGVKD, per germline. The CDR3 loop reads CAISAYPGLRELFSYEQYF. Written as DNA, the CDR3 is TGTGCCATCAGTGCCTACCCGGGACTTCGTGAACTTTTCTCCTACGAGCAGTACTTC.

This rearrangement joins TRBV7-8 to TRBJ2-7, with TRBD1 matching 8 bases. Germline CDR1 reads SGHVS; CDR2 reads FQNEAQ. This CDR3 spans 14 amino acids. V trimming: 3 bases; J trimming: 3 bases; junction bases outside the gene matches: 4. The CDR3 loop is CASSFRDRNYEQYF. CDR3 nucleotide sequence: TGTGCCAGCAGCTTCCGGGACAGGAACTACGAGCAGTACTTC.

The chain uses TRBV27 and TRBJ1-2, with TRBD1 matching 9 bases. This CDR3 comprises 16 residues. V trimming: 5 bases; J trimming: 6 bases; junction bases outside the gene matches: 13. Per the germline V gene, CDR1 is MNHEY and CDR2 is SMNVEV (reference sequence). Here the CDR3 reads CASSTKGTGSRDGYTF. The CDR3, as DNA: TGTGCCAGCAGTACAAAGGGGACAGGGAGTCGGGATGGCTACACCTTC.

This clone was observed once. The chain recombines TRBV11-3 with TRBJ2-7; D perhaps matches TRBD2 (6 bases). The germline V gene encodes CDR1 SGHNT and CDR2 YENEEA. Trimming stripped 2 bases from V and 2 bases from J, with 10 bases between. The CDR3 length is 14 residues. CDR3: CASSLFREPYEQYF. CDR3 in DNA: TGTGCCAGCAGCTTATTCCGGGAGCCCTACGAGCAGTACTTC. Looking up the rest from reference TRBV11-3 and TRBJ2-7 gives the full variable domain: EAGVVQSPRYKIIEKKQPVAFWCNPISGHNTLYWYLQNLGQGPELLIRYENEEAVDDSQLPKDRFSAERLKGVDSTLKIQPAELGDSAVYLCASSLFREPYEQYFGPGTRLTVT.

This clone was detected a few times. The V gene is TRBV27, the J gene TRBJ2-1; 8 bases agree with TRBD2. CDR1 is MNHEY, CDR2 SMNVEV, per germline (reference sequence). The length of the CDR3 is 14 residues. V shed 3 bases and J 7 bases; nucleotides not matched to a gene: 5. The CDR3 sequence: CASSFLAGGNEQFF. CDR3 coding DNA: TGTGCCAGCAGTTTCCTGGCGGGAGGTAATGAGCAGTTCTTC.

CDR3 in DNA: TGTGCCAGCAGCTTAGGGACACCCGAAGCTTTCTTT. Amino acid sequence: CASSLGTPEAFF. This chain uses TRBV7-9 with TRBJ1-1; D is possibly TRBD1 (5 bases). The CDR3 consists of 12 residues. The V end lost 1 base, the J end lost 8 bases, and 8 bases lay between the germline ends. CDR1 and CDR2 (germline): SEHNR, FQNEAQ (reference sequence). Together with reference TRBV7-9 and TRBJ1-1, the CDR3 gives the full variable domain: DTGVSQNPRHKITKRGQNVTFRCDPISEHNRLYWYRQTLGQGPEFLTYFQNEAQLEKSRLLSDRFSAERPKGSFSTLEIQRTEQGDSAMYLCASSLGTPEAFFGQGTRLTVV.

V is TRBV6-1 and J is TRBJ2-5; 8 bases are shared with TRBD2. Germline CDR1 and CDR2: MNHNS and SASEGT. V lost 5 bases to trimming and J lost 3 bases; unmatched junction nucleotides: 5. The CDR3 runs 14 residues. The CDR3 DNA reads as TGTGCCAGCAGTTTAGCGGGGACGGAAGAGACCCAGTACTTC. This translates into CASSLAGTEETQYF.

CDR3 nucleotides: TGTGCCAGCAGCTTTGGTCTACACAATGAGCAGTTCTTC. Translation gives CASSFGLHNEQFF. The rearrangement links TRBV7-2 to TRBJ2-1; D remains ambiguous. The germline V and J ends were trimmed by 3 bases and 5 bases, with 8 bases remaining between them. This CDR3 contains 13 residues. CDR1 and CDR2 from the germline V gene are SGHTA and FQGNSA.

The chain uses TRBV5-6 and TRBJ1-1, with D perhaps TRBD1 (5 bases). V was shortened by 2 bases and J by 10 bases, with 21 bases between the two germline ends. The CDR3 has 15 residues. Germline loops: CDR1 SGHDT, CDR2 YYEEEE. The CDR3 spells CASSFQSYNRLIAFF. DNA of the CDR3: TGTGCCAGCAGCTTCCAATCGTACAACAGGTTGATAGCTTTCTTT.

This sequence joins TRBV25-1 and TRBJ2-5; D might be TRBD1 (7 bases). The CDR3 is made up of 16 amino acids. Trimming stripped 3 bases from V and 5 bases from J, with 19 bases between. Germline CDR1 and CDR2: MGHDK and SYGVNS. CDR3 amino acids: CASSERGRGVEETQYF. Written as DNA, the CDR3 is TGTGCCAGCAGTGAGCGGGGCAGGGGGGTAGAGGAGACCCAGTACTTC.

Written as DNA, the CDR3 is TGTGCCAGCAGTGAGGGGACTAGCGGGACCAATGAGCAGTTCTTC. This codes for CASSEGTSGTNEQFF. The genes are TRBV6-4 and TRBJ2-1; 13 bases match TRBD2. Germline lookup yields CDR1 MRHNA and CDR2 SNTAGT. Germline trimming cut 3 bases from V and 6 bases from J; bases unmatched to any gene: 2. The CDR3 consists of 15 residues.